This is a list of T cell receptor beta chains from one sample in a study of T cell responses to AZD1222 COVID-19 vaccine. TCRdb's copy holds only in-frame clones and misses some; the assay was immunoSEQ multiplex PCR. The profile shows 150,000 to 180,000 clones, roughly 90% of them singletons. Material: peripheral blood, obtained on day 0 of AZD1222 vaccination. All receptors come from an adult in good health. Each CDR3 is given with its conserved first and last residue. A D gene is named only where the DNA matches it firmly. The listing skips clone size in some rows; elsewhere it reads once, few, many or a size class.

DNA	CDR3	J	V	size	D
TGTGCCACCAGCAGAGATCTGGCCAGAGGCAATCAGCCCCAGCATTTT	CATSRDLARGNQPQHF	TRBJ1-5	TRBV15	.	.
TGTGCCACCACGAGGGACAGGGGGGTCGGCGGGGAGCTGTTTTTT	CATTRDRGVGGELFF	TRBJ2-2	TRBV19	.	TRBD1
TGTGCCAGCAGTTTACAGGGAAGGACACCCCTCCACTTT	CASSLQGRTPLHF	TRBJ1-6	TRBV12-3/TRBV12-4	.	.
TGTGCCAGTAGTAGATCCCGACTAGCGGGAGTTTACAAGGCCGGGGAGCTGTTTTTT	CASSRSRLAGVYKAGELFF	TRBJ2-2	TRBV19	once	TRBD2
TGTGCCAGCAGTGAAGCGGGGGCCCAGACACTGTCTAGCACAGATACGCAGTATTTT	CASSEAGAQTLSSTDTQYF	TRBJ2-3	TRBV2	.	.
TGTGCCAGCAGCTTAGCTCCCTACGAGCAGTACTTC	CASSLAPYEQYF	TRBJ2-7	TRBV11-2	few	.
TGTGCCAGCAGCTATCTAAGGACGTCTGGAAACACCATATATTTT	CASSYLRTSGNTIYF	TRBJ1-3	TRBV5-6	.	.
TGTGCCACCAGTGATTTACGCGGGGCCGGACCGAACACCGGGGAGCTGTTTTTT	CATSDLRGAGPNTGELFF	TRBJ2-2	TRBV24-1	few	.
TGTGCCAGCAGCTTAGAAGGGAGACAGGGGGCCCATGAAAAACTGTTTTTT	CASSLEGRQGAHEKLFF	TRBJ1-4	TRBV7-9	.	TRBD1
TGTGCCAGCAGTCCCAACACAGGGGGCGGGCAGCCCCAGCATTTT	CASSPNTGGGQPQHF	TRBJ1-5	TRBV27	.	TRBD1
TGTGCCAGCAGCTTAGTCGGCGATCAGCCCCAGCATTTT	CASSLVGDQPQHF	TRBJ1-5	TRBV7-2	.	.
TGTGCCAGCAGCCAATCCCAGGGATCCGGCACTGAAGCTTTCTTT	CASSQSQGSGTEAFF	TRBJ1-1	TRBV7-9	once	.
TGTGCCAGTAGTTCCTCGACAGGTAGAACTTATCAGCCCCAGCATTTT	CASSSSTGRTYQPQHF	TRBJ1-5	TRBV19	.	.